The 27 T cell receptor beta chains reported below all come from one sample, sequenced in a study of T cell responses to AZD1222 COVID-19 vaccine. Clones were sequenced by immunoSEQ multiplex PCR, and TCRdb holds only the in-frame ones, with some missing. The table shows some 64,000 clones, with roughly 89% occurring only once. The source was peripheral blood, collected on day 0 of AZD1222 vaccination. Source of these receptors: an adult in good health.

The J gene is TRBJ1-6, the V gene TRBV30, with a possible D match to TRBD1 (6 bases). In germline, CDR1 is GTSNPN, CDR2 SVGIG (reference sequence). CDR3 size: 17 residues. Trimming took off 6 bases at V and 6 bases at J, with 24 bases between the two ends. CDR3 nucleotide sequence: TGTGCCTGTCGGAGCGGGACATTCATAAAGTTTAATTCACCCCTCCACTTT. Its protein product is CACRSGTFIKFNSPLHF. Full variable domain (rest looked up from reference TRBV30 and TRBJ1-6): SQTIHQWPATLVQPVGSPLSLECTVEGTSNPNLYWYRQAAGRGLQLLFYSVGIGQISSEVPQNLSASRPQDRQFILSSKKLLLSDSGFYLCACRSGTFIKFNSPLHFGNGTRLTVT.

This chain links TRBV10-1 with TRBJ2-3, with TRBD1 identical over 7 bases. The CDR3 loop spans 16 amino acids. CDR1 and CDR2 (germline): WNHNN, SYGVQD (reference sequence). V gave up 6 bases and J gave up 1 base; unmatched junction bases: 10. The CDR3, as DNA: TGCGCCAGCAGCGACACAGGGGAATTTGGCACAGATACGCAGTATTTT. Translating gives CASSDTGEFGTDTQYF.

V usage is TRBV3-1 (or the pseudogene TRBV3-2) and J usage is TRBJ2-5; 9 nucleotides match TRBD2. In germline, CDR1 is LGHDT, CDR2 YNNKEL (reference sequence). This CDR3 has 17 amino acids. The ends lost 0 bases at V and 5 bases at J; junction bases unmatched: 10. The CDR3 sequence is CASSQDLGGGVSETQYF. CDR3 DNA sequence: TGTGCCAGCAGCCAAGATTTGGGCGGGGGGGTGTCGGAGACCCAGTACTTC.

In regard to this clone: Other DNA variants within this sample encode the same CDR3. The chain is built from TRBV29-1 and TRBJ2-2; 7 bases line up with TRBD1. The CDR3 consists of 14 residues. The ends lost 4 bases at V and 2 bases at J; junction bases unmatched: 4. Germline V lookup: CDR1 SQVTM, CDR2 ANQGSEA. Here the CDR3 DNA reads TGCAGCGTTGTCCGGGACAGAAACACCGGGGAGCTGTTTTTT. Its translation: CSVVRDRNTGELFF.

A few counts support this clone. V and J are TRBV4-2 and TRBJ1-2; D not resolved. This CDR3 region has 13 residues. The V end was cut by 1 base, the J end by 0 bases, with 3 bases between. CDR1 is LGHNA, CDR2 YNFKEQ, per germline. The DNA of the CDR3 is TGTGCCAGCAGCCAAGTGGCTAACTATGGCTACACCTTC. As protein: CASSQVANYGYTF.

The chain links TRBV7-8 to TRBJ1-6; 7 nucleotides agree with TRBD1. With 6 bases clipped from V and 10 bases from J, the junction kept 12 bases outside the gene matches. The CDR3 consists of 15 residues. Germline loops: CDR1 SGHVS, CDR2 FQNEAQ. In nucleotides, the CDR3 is TGTGCCAGCAGTTTCCACTCAGGGGGGGGATCACCCCTCCACTTT. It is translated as CASSFHSGGGSPLHF.

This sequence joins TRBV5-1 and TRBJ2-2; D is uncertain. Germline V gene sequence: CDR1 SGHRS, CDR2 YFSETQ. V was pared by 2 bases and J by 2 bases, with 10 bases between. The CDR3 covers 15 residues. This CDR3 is CASSLGHANTGELFF. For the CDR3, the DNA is TGCGCCAGCAGCTTAGGCCACGCCAACACCGGGGAGCTGTTTTTT. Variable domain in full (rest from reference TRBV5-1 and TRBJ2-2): KAGVTQTPRYLIKTRGQQVTLSCSPISGHRSVSWYQQTPGQGLQFLFEYFSETQRNKGNFPGRFSGRQFSNSRSEMNVSTLELGDSALYLCASSLGHANTGELFFGEGSRLTVL.

The CDR3 DNA is TGTGCCAGCAGTGAACCCGGCTACGAGCAGTACTTC. This gives the protein CASSEPGYEQYF. The chain uses TRBV6-1 and TRBJ2-7; D uncertain. The germline CDR1 and CDR2 sequences are MNHNS and SASEGT. The CDR3 has 12 residues. Trimming removed 2 bases at V and 3 bases at J, with 5 bases between.

The CDR3 DNA reads TGTGCTAGTGGTTTGGTCAGACAGGGACAAGAGACCCAGTACTTC. Its translation is CASGLVRQGQETQYF. The rearrangement uses TRBV12-5 and TRBJ2-5, with 7 bases aligning to TRBD1. CDR3 size: 15 residues. V gave up 0 bases and J gave up 2 bases; unmatched junction bases: 3. In germline, CDR1 is LGHNT, CDR2 FRNRAP.

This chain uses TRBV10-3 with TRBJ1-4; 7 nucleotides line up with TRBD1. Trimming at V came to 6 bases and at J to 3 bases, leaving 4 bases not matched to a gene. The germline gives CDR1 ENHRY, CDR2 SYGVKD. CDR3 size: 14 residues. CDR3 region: CAIRGGTANEKLFF. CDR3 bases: TGTGCCATCAGGGGCGGGACAGCTAATGAAAAACTGTTTTTT.

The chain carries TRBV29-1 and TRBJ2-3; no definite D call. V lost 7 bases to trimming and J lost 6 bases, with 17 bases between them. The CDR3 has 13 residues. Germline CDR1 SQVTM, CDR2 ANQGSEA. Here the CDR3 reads CSGRTSLGDTQYF. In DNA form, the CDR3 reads TGCAGCGGTAGGACGTCGCTGGGGGATACGCAGTATTTT.

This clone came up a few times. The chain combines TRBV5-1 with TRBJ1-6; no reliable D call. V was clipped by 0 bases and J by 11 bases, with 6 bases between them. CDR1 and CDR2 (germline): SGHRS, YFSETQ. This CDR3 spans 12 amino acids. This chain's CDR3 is CASSLERTPLHF. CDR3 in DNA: TGCGCCAGCAGCTTGGAGAGGACACCCCTCCACTTT.

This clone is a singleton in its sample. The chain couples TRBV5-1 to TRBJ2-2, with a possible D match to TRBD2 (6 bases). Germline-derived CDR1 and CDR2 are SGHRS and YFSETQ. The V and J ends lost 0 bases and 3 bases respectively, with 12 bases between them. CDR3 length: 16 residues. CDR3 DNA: TGCGCCAGCAGCTTGGCTGGGGGGTTGGACACCGGGGAGCTGTTTTTT. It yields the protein CASSLAGGLDTGELFF.

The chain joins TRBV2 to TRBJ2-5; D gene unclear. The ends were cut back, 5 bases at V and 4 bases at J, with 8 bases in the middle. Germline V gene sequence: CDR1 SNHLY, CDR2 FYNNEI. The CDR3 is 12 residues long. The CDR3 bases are TGTGCCAGCAGTACGACCGCAGAGACCCAGTACTTC. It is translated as CASSTTAETQYF.

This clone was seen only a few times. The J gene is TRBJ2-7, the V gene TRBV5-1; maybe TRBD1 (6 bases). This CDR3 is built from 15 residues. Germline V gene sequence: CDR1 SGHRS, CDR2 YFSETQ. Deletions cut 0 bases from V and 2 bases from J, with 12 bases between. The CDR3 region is CASSLATGTPYEQYF. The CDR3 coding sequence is TGCGCCAGCAGCTTGGCCACAGGGACCCCCTACGAGCAGTACTTC.

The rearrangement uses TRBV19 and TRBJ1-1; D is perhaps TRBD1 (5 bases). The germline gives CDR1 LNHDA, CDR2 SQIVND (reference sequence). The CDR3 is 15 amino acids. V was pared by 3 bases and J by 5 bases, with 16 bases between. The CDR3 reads CASSIPGLLSTEAFF. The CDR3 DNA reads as TGTGCCAGTAGTATCCCGGGACTACTATCGACTGAAGCTTTCTTT.

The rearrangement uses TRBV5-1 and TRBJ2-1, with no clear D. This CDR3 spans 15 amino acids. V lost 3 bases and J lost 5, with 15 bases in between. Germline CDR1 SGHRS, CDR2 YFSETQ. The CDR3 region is CASSSWMTDHNEQFF. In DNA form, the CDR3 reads TGCGCCAGCAGCTCCTGGATGACCGACCACAATGAGCAGTTCTTC. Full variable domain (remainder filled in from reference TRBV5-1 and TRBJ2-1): KAGVTQTPRYLIKTRGQQVTLSCSPISGHRSVSWYQQTPGQGLQFLFEYFSETQRNKGNFPGRFSGRQFSNSRSEMNVSTLELGDSALYLCASSSWMTDHNEQFFGPGTRLTVL.

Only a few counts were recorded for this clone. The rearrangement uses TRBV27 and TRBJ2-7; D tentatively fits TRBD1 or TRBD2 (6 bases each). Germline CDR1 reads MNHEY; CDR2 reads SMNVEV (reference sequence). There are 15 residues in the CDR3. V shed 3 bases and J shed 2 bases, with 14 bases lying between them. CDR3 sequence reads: CASSLAGGLTYEQYF. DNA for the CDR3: TGTGCCAGCAGTTTGGCTGGGGGGCTGACCTACGAGCAGTACTTC.

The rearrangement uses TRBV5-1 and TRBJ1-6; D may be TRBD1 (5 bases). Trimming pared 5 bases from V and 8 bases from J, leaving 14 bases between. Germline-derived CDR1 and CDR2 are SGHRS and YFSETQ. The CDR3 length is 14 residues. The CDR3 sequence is CASRAGTMDSPLHF. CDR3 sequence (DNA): TGCGCCAGCAGGGCCGGGACTATGGATTCACCCCTCCACTTT.

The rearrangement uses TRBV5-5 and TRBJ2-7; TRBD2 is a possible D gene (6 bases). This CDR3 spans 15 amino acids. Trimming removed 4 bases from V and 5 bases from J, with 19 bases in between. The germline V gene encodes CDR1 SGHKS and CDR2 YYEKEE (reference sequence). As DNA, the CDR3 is TGTGCCAGCAGCCGGGTTGTGGGGGGACGGGACGAGCAGTACTTC. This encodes CASSRVVGGRDEQYF. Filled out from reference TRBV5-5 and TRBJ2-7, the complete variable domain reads DAGVTQSPTHLIKTRGQQVTLRCSPISGHKSVSWYQQVLGQGPQFIFQYYEKEERGRGNFPDRFSARQFPNYSSELNVNALLLGDSALYLCASSRVVGGRDEQYFGPGTRLTVT.

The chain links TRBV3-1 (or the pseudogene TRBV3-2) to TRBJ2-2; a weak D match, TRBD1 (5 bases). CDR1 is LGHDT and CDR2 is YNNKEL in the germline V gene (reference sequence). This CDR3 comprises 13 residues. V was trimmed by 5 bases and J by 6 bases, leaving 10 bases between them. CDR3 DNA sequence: TGTGCCAGCAGCTCGCAGGGTTCCGGGGAGCTGTTTTTT. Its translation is CASSSQGSGELFF.

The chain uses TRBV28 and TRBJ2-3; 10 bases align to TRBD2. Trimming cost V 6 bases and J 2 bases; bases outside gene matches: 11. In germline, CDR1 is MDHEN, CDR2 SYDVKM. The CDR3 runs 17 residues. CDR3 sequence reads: CASRQILAGDPTDTQYF. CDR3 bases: TGTGCCAGCAGGCAAATTCTAGCGGGGGACCCCACAGATACGCAGTATTTT.

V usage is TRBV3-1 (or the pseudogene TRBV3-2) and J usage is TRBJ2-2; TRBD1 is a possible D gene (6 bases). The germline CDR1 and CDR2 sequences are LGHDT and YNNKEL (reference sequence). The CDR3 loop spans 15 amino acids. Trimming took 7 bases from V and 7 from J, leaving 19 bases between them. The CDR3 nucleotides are TGTGCCAGCACCCAGTTTAACAGGGCTGGCGGGGAGCTGTTTTTT. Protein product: CASTQFNRAGGELFF.

CDR3 protein: CASSYSGTWRRTLQYF. The CDR3 DNA reads TGTGCCAGCAGTTACTCGGGGACATGGCGCAGGACCCTGCAGTATTTT. The chain recombines TRBV6-5 with TRBJ2-3; possibly TRBD1 for D (6 bases). Between the trimmed V and J ends, which lost 0 bases and 11 bases, there was a span of 21 bases. The germline V gene encodes CDR1 MNHEY and CDR2 SVGAGI. This CDR3 comprises 16 residues.

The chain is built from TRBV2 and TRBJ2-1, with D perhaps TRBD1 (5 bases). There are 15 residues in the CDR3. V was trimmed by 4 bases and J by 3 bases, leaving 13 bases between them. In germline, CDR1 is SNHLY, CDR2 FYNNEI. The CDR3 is CASSGKGKDYNEQFF. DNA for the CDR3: TGTGCCAGCAGTGGGAAGGGGAAGGACTACAATGAGCAGTTCTTC. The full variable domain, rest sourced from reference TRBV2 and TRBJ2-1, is EPEVTQTPSHQVTQMGQEVILRCVPISNHLYFYWYRQILGQKVEFLVSFYNNEISEKSEIFDDQFSVERPDGSNFTLKIRSTKLEDSAMYFCASSGKGKDYNEQFFGPGTRLTVL.

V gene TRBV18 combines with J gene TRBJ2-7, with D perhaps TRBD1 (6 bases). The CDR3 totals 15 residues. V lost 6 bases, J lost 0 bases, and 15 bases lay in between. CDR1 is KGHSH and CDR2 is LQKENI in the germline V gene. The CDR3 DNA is TGTGCCAGCTCCCCTGTGGGGGCCTCCTCCTACGAGCAGTACTTC. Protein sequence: CASSPVGASSYEQYF.

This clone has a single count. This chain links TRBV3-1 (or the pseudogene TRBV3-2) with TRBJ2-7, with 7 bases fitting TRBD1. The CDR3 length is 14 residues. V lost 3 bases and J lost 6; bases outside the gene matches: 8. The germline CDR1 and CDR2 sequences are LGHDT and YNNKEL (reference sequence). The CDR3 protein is CASSQADRLGEQYF. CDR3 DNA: TGTGCCAGCAGCCAGGCGGACAGGTTGGGCGAGCAGTACTTC.